This T cell receptor beta chain is from a study of T cells in Graves' hyperthyroidism and ophthalmopathy. Authors of the study amplified TCR beta CDR3 regions from RNA transcripts. The study used the HTBI primer set for a first-round RT-PCR of the TCR CDR3. TCRdb redid the calling of the multiplex PCR reads with MiXCR, one entry per CDR3 protein. The table shows 500,000 to 600,000 distinct CDR3 sequences, with about 45% occurring only once. The CDR3 is made up of 15 amino acids. Germline V gene lookup returns CDR1 SEHNR and CDR2 FQNEAQ (reference sequence). The trim removed 4 bases at V and 5 bases at J, leaving 7 bases unmatched. Notes on this clonotype: Its antigen is unknown.

Study results and caveats: Most clonotypes that expanded in the thyroid above 0.001 also showed up in blood. Researchers report that a 13 V-J model separated ophthalmopathy from stable hyperthyroidism.

Sequences were obtained from peripheral blood or thyroid tissue (not recorded which). The origin of this receptor is an adult woman with Graves' disease, either hyperthyroidism or ophthalmopathy (not recorded which). This chain connects TRBV7-9 to TRBJ2-7, with 11 bases lining up with TRBD1. The CDR3 bases are TGTGCCAGCAGCTCCGGGGACAGGGGGAGACACGAGCAGTACTTC. It yields the protein CASSSGDRGRHEQYF.